These T cell receptor beta chains were read from a single sample in a study of identical twins. TCRdb re-called the 5' RACE reads with MiXCR, one entry per CDR3 protein. Of about 240,000 distinct CDR3 sequences in the sample, about 12% were seen once. These same records also appear under a second study, on yellow fever vaccine responses in identical twins.

The sequenced sample was memory (CD45RO+) T cells sorted from blood. The receptors here all came from a woman younger than 30 in good health. Both conserved end residues are trimmed from each CDR3. The order of the fields is D gene, CDR3 length, clone size, V gene, J gene, CDR3 protein. D genes are given only for firm matches. The listing skips clone size in some rows; elsewhere it reads once, few, many or a size class.

D gene: TRBD1
CDR3 length: 15
clone size: few
V gene: TRBV5-1
J gene: TRBJ2-7
CDR3 protein: ASSLAGRDRRSYEQY

D gene: TRBD2
CDR3 length: 13
clone size: .
V gene: TRBV6-1
J gene: TRBJ2-5
CDR3 protein: ASSEYRTRLETQY

D gene: TRBD2
CDR3 length: 10
clone size: many
V gene: TRBV29-1
J gene: TRBJ2-7
CDR3 protein: SVATSAHEQY

D gene: .
CDR3 length: 12
clone size: .
V gene: TRBV4-1
J gene: TRBJ2-7
CDR3 protein: ASSQAPLGNEQY

D gene: .
CDR3 length: 10
clone size: .
V gene: TRBV20-1
J gene: TRBJ2-5
CDR3 protein: SAAGQSETQY

D gene: .
CDR3 length: 10
clone size: many
V gene: TRBV5-1
J gene: TRBJ2-1
CDR3 protein: ASSTRVNEQF

D gene: TRBD2
CDR3 length: 11
clone size: .
V gene: TRBV10-3
J gene: TRBJ2-1
CDR3 protein: AISLLAGGEQF

D gene: TRBD1
CDR3 length: 14
clone size: many
V gene: TRBV6-1
J gene: TRBJ2-5
CDR3 protein: ASSQLGTGGKETQY

D gene: .
CDR3 length: 11
clone size: many
V gene: TRBV12-5
J gene: TRBJ2-5
CDR3 protein: ASGLRGGETQY

D gene: .
CDR3 length: 11
clone size: few
V gene: TRBV12-3/TRBV12-4
J gene: TRBJ1-5
CDR3 protein: ASRDTANTPQH

D gene: TRBD2
CDR3 length: 12
clone size: many
V gene: TRBV12-3/TRBV12-4
J gene: TRBJ2-4
CDR3 protein: ASSSGRAKNIQY

D gene: .
CDR3 length: 10
clone size: few
V gene: TRBV20-1
J gene: TRBJ2-5
CDR3 protein: SARAQQETQY

D gene: TRBD2
CDR3 length: 16
clone size: .
V gene: TRBV7-3
J gene: TRBJ2-1
CDR3 protein: ASSLGGGGTLRHNEQF

D gene: TRBD1
CDR3 length: 13
clone size: few
V gene: TRBV2
J gene: TRBJ2-5
CDR3 protein: ASKPGQGTPETQY

D gene: TRBD1
CDR3 length: 10
clone size: .
V gene: TRBV4-3
J gene: TRBJ1-2
CDR3 protein: ASSSGQGAKR

D gene: .
CDR3 length: 12
clone size: .
V gene: TRBV4-1
J gene: TRBJ2-7
CDR3 protein: ASSQETLSYEQY

D gene: TRBD1
CDR3 length: 13
clone size: many
V gene: TRBV5-6
J gene: TRBJ1-3
CDR3 protein: ASKRGPGTGNTIY

D gene: .
CDR3 length: 14
clone size: many
V gene: TRBV5-1
J gene: TRBJ2-3
CDR3 protein: ASSRQGSGAIDTQY

D gene: TRBD1
CDR3 length: 9
clone size: few
V gene: TRBV4-1
J gene: TRBJ2-1
CDR3 protein: ASSGQGEQF

D gene: TRBD2
CDR3 length: 13
clone size: .
V gene: TRBV6-1
J gene: TRBJ2-2
CDR3 protein: ASSLQAGGTGELF

D gene: .
CDR3 length: 17
clone size: few
V gene: TRBV11-2
J gene: TRBJ1-2
CDR3 protein: ASSLEAPVFRTLWAGYT

D gene: TRBD1
CDR3 length: 10
clone size: .
V gene: TRBV6-6
J gene: TRBJ1-1
CDR3 protein: ASSWDSGQAF

D gene: .
CDR3 length: 10
clone size: few
V gene: TRBV3-1
J gene: TRBJ1-6
CDR3 protein: ASSQRESPLH

D gene: TRBD1
CDR3 length: 13
clone size: .
V gene: TRBV12-3/TRBV12-4
J gene: TRBJ2-5
CDR3 protein: ASSFSDRGRMTQY

D gene: .
CDR3 length: 12
clone size: .
V gene: TRBV11-2
J gene: TRBJ1-3
CDR3 protein: ASTITGAGNTIY

D gene: TRBD2
CDR3 length: 14
clone size: few
V gene: TRBV29-1
J gene: TRBJ2-2
CDR3 protein: SVAGTSGRAGGELF

D gene: .
CDR3 length: 9
clone size: few
V gene: TRBV28
J gene: TRBJ2-1
CDR3 protein: ASKGWDEQF

D gene: .
CDR3 length: 11
clone size: many
V gene: TRBV3-1
J gene: TRBJ1-1
CDR3 protein: ASSRTWNTEAF

D gene: .
CDR3 length: 13
clone size: many
V gene: TRBV3-1
J gene: TRBJ2-5
CDR3 protein: ASSQSPGARETQY

D gene: TRBD2
CDR3 length: 13
clone size: few
V gene: TRBV10-3
J gene: TRBJ2-7
CDR3 protein: AISEGLGTAYEQY

D gene: .
CDR3 length: 12
clone size: .
V gene: TRBV7-2
J gene: TRBJ1-6
CDR3 protein: ASSLPGDVSPLH

D gene: .
CDR3 length: 17
clone size: .
V gene: TRBV24-1
J gene: TRBJ2-7
CDR3 protein: ATSQYPYEAFDIPYEQY

D gene: .
CDR3 length: 12
clone size: few
V gene: TRBV3-1
J gene: TRBJ1-6
CDR3 protein: ASSLGQPNSPLH

D gene: TRBD2
CDR3 length: 13
clone size: .
V gene: TRBV7-2
J gene: TRBJ2-2
CDR3 protein: ASSFSGGATGELF

D gene: .
CDR3 length: 13
clone size: .
V gene: TRBV7-2
J gene: TRBJ2-3
CDR3 protein: ASSLGERFTDTQY

D gene: TRBD1
CDR3 length: 15
clone size: .
V gene: TRBV27
J gene: TRBJ2-7
CDR3 protein: ASSTAKAGQGAYEQY

D gene: TRBD2
CDR3 length: 16
clone size: .
V gene: TRBV7-8
J gene: TRBJ2-1
CDR3 protein: ASSSSGGSLGLYNEQF

D gene: .
CDR3 length: 13
clone size: many
V gene: TRBV6-1
J gene: TRBJ2-1
CDR3 protein: ASRTTPQLYNEQF

D gene: TRBD1
CDR3 length: 14
clone size: few
V gene: TRBV28
J gene: TRBJ2-2
CDR3 protein: ASSLRAGGNTGELF

D gene: TRBD1
CDR3 length: 13
clone size: .
V gene: TRBV6-2/TRBV6-3
J gene: TRBJ1-5
CDR3 protein: ASSYSDRGGQPQH

D gene: .
CDR3 length: 15
clone size: .
V gene: TRBV14
J gene: TRBJ2-3
CDR3 protein: ASSQDRADYGTDTQY

D gene: TRBD1
CDR3 length: 12
clone size: few
V gene: TRBV28
J gene: TRBJ2-5
CDR3 protein: ASSSRQGQETQY

D gene: .
CDR3 length: 12
clone size: .
V gene: TRBV25-1
J gene: TRBJ2-7
CDR3 protein: ASSESSRRPGQY

D gene: .
CDR3 length: 12
clone size: few
V gene: TRBV7-6
J gene: TRBJ1-6
CDR3 protein: ASSLVGDLSPLH

D gene: .
CDR3 length: 13
clone size: few
V gene: TRBV27
J gene: TRBJ2-7
CDR3 protein: ASSLGWDNSYEQY

D gene: TRBD1
CDR3 length: 14
clone size: .
V gene: TRBV4-3
J gene: TRBJ1-1
CDR3 protein: ASSQDTPGGNTEAF

D gene: .
CDR3 length: 14
clone size: .
V gene: TRBV7-8
J gene: TRBJ2-7
CDR3 protein: ASSLVAGQTTYEQY

D gene: TRBD2
CDR3 length: 13
clone size: .
V gene: TRBV7-9
J gene: TRBJ2-1
CDR3 protein: ASRPGSREDNEQF

D gene: .
CDR3 length: 12
clone size: few
V gene: TRBV6-5
J gene: TRBJ2-2
CDR3 protein: ASSYSTMGGELF

D gene: TRBD2
CDR3 length: 11
clone size: once
V gene: TRBV29-1
J gene: TRBJ2-2
CDR3 protein: SSGGPNTGELF

D gene: TRBD2
CDR3 length: 13
clone size: many
V gene: TRBV3-1
J gene: TRBJ2-2
CDR3 protein: ASSGNSGRTGELF

D gene: TRBD1
CDR3 length: 13
clone size: .
V gene: TRBV24-1
J gene: TRBJ2-1
CDR3 protein: ATSDIGQGSHEQF

D gene: .
CDR3 length: 14
clone size: .
V gene: TRBV7-2
J gene: TRBJ1-5
CDR3 protein: ASSSRGGNSNQPQH